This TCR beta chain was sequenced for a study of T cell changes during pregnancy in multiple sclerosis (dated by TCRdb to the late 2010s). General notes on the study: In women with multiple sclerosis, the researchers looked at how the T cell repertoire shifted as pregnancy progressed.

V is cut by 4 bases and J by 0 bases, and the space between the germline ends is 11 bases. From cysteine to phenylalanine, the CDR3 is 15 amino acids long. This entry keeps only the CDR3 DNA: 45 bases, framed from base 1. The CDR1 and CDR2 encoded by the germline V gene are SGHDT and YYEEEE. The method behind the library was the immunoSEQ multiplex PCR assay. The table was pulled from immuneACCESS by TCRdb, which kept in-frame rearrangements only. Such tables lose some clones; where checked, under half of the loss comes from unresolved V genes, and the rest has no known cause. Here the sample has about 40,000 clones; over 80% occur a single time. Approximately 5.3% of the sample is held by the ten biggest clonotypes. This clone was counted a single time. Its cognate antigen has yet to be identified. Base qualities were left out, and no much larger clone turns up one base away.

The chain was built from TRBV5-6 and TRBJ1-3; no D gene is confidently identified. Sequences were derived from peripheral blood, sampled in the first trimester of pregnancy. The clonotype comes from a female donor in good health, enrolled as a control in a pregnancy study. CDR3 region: CASSQTGVSGNTIYF. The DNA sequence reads TGTGCCAGCAGCCAGACGGGAGTCTCTGGAAACACCATATATTTT.